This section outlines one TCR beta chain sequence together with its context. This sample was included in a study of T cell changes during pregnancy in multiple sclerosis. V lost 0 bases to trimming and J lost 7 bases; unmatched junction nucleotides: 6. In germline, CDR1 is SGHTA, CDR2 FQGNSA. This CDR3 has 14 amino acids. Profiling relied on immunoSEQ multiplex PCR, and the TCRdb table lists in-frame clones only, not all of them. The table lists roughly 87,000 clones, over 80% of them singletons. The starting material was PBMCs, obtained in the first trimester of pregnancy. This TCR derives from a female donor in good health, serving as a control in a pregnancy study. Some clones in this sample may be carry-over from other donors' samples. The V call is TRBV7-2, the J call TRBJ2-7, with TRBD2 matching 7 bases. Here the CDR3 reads CASSLAAGVEEQYF. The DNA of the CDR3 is TGTGCCAGCAGCTTAGCCGCGGGAGTAGAAGAGCAGTACTTC.